Detailed here is one T cell receptor (beta chain). Authors' data handling: It was from reference gene primer amplification that nucleated cell counts were estimated. Measured with immunoSEQ multiplex PCR; TCRdb has only the in-frame clones, and not every one. V, J and clone size reflect that table, while D and trimming were determined from the DNA. The data show 310,000 or so clones, with around 87% seen just once and 1% held by the top ten. The CDR3 runs to 11 residues. The germline V gene has CDR1 LGHNT and CDR2 FRNRAP. V lost 1 base to trimming and J lost 13 bases, with 10 bases between them. These data are taken from a study of blood T cell repertoires in COVID-19. Study background: The analysed material was cDNA or gDNA that came from T cells, B-cell-depleted T cells, or PBMCs.

The clonotype was recovered from a man in his forties or fifties with active or convalescent COVID-19. Material: peripheral blood. The chain carries TRBV12-5 and TRBJ1-2; D remains unclear. The CDR3 nucleotides are TGTGCTAGTGGTTTGGAGCAGAGGATCACCTTC. It encodes CASGLEQRITF.